These 18 T cell receptor beta chains were sequenced from one sample in a study of human T cells and chemical hapten exposure. TCRdb fed the RACE reads into MiXCR, producing one record per CDR3 protein. This sample has around 260,000 distinct CDR3 sequences, with about 8.1% found just once. The time point denotes: pre-sensitization, week 0. Indicated treatment: therapeutic diphenylcyclopropenone sensitization with weekly scalp DPC. The material sequenced was whole blood, taken in connection with sensitization to the hapten diphenylcyclopropenone (DPC). The receptors derive from a woman aged 40-49 years with alopecia areata. Some clones in this sample may be carry-over from other donors' samples.

The chain couples TRBV20-1 to TRBJ1-2; D may be TRBD1 (6 bases). V was trimmed by 7 bases and J by 4 bases, leaving 16 bases between them. CDR3 length: 13 residues. Germline lookup yields CDR1 DFQATT and CDR2 SNEGSKA (reference sequence). The CDR3 DNA is TGCAGTGTACCAGGGGCCATTGGCTATGGCTACACCTTC. Amino acids: CSVPGAIGYGYTF.

This clonotype has just a few counts. The CDR3 reads CASTPPRGRDTGELFF. CDR3 in DNA: TGTGCCAGTACCCCACCCAGGGGGCGAGACACCGGGGAGCTGTTTTTT. This chain connects TRBV19 to TRBJ2-2; 8 bases line up with TRBD1. The CDR3 runs 16 residues. Germline V lookup: CDR1 LNHDA, CDR2 SQIVND (reference sequence). The ends lost 7 bases at V and 3 bases at J; junction bases unmatched: 10.

The gene calls are TRBV3-1 and TRBJ2-1; D gene ambiguous. V was clipped by 2 bases and J by 6 bases, with 8 bases between them. The CDR3 spans 13 residues. The germline V gene encodes CDR1 LGHDT and CDR2 YNNKEL (reference sequence). CDR3 region: CASSQSGTNEQFF. CDR3 DNA: TGTGCCAGCAGCCAATCAGGTACCAATGAGCAGTTCTTC.

This clonotype was counted a few times. The chain joins TRBV6-5 to TRBJ1-1; a weak D match, TRBD1 (6 bases). V lost 0 bases and J 0 bases, leaving 17 bases between the germline ends. CDR3 length equals 18 residues. Germline V gene sequence: CDR1 MNHEY, CDR2 SVGAGI. The CDR3 sequence: CASSYSPQGTTLNTEAFF. The CDR3 DNA follows: TGTGCCAGCAGTTACTCCCCACAGGGTACTACCTTGAACACTGAAGCTTTCTTT.

The table lists this clonotype with many counts. In DNA form, the CDR3 reads TGTGCCATCAGTGCCCCCACCGGAGAGACCCAGTACTTC. Encoded protein: CAISAPTGETQYF. The genes are TRBV10-3 and TRBJ2-5, with D uncertain. V dropped 4 bases and J dropped 4 bases, with 10 bases sitting between them. CDR1 and CDR2 (germline): ENHRY, SYGVKD. The CDR3 length is 13 residues.

V is TRBV6-6 and J is TRBJ2-2, with D hard to call. Germline values: CDR1 MNHNY, CDR2 SVGAGI (reference sequence). V was trimmed by 0 bases and J by 1 base, leaving 6 bases between them. The CDR3 contains 15 residues. The CDR3 reads CASSYSNGNTGELFF. The CDR3 nucleotides are TGTGCCAGCAGTTACTCGAACGGGAACACCGGGGAGCTGTTTTTT.

This clonotype has a handful of counts. The rearrangement uses TRBV7-9 and TRBJ1-2, with TRBD1 matching over 7 bases. V gave up 5 bases and J gave up 6 bases; unmatched junction bases: 9. Germline CDR1 SEHNR, CDR2 FQNEAQ (reference sequence). This CDR3 has 14 residues. CDR3 DNA: TGTGCCAGCAGCCGATCGACAGGGAGGGATGGCTACACCTTC. It encodes CASSRSTGRDGYTF.

V usage is TRBV19 and J usage is TRBJ1-4; possible D gene TRBD1, 6 bases. Germline assignment: CDR1 LNHDA and CDR2 SQIVND (reference sequence). V was trimmed by 6 bases and J by 8 bases, leaving 10 bases between them. CDR3 length: 12 amino acids. The CDR3 DNA sequence: TGTGCCAGTAGCCGCGGACAGGAAAAACTGTTTTTT. This sequence encodes CASSRGQEKLFF.

This clonotype occurred a few times. Compared with germline, one end of the junction differs, possibly owing to a read error. The CDR3 is CACSVGQPGSRETQYF. The DNA of the CDR3 is TGCGCCTGCAGCGTGGGACAGCCCGGCTCACGAGAGACCCAGTACTTC. The chain is built from TRBV5-1 and TRBJ2-5, with TRBD1 matching over 7 bases. The length of the CDR3 is 16 residues. Germline V gene sequence: CDR1 SGHRS, CDR2 YFSETQ.

This clonotype was seen a few times. The rearrangement links TRBV27 to TRBJ2-1, with D hard to call. Trimming shortened V by 3 bases and J by 5 bases, and 14 bases separated the two germline ends. The germline gives CDR1 MNHEY, CDR2 SMNVEV (reference sequence). This CDR3 region has 15 residues. The CDR3, as DNA: TGTGCCAGCAGTTTTGGTGGATCCAGACACAATGAGCAGTTCTTC. Amino acids: CASSFGGSRHNEQFF.

The chain couples TRBV7-8 to TRBJ2-4; 14 bases agree with TRBD2. After removal of 4 bases from V and 4 bases from J, the junction contained 3 bases not matched to a gene. This CDR3 region has 16 residues. Germline V gene lookup returns CDR1 SGHVS and CDR2 FQNEAQ. CDR3 in amino acids: CASSSWTSGGKNIQYF. CDR3 in DNA: TGTGCCAGCAGCTCATGGACTAGCGGGGGGAAAAACATTCAGTACTTC. Together with reference TRBV7-8 and TRBJ2-4, the CDR3 gives the full variable domain: GAGVSQSPRYKVAKRGQDVALRCDPISGHVSLFWYQQALGQGPEFLTYFQNEAQLDKSGLPSDRFFAERPEGSVSTLKIQRTQQEDSAVYLCASSSWTSGGKNIQYFGAGTRLSVL.

The rearrangement uses TRBV7-2 and TRBJ2-7, with TRBD2 identical over 10 bases. Unmatched junction bases numbered 7, after V lost 5 bases and J lost 0 bases. This CDR3 comprises 16 residues. The germline CDR1 and CDR2 sequences are SGHTA and FQGNSA. The CDR3: CASSDEVAGGSYEQYF. The CDR3, as DNA: TGTGCCAGCAGCGACGAGGTAGCGGGAGGCTCCTACGAGCAGTACTTC.

CDR3 nucleotide sequence: TGTGCCAGCAGGGGGACAGGGGGAGGTACTGAAGCTTTCTTT. Its translation: CASRGTGGGTEAFF. The chain uses TRBV2 and TRBJ1-1; 11 bases line up with TRBD1. CDR1 and CDR2 (germline): SNHLY, FYNNEI. Losses at the gene ends were 6 bases for V and 5 bases for J; bases not matched to a gene: 5. The CDR3 loop spans 14 amino acids. The full variable domain, its missing parts supplied by reference TRBV2 and TRBJ1-1, is EPEVTQTPSHQVTQMGQEVILRCVPISNHLYFYWYRQILGQKVEFLVSFYNNEISEKSEIFDDQFSVERPDGSNFTLKIRSTKLEDSAMYFCASRGTGGGTEAFFGQGTRLTVV.

The chain combines TRBV6-5 with TRBJ2-7, with 11 nucleotides matching TRBD2. There are 15 residues in the CDR3. With 2 bases clipped from V and 6 bases from J, the junction kept 6 bases outside the gene matches. CDR1 MNHEY and CDR2 SVGAGI come from the germline V gene. The CDR3 DNA is TGTGCCAGCAGTTACCTTAGCGGGAGGGCTGGCGAGCAGTACTTC. It specifies CASSYLSGRAGEQYF.

Here the CDR3 reads CASSPSSGSRNEQFF. The CDR3 coding sequence is TGTGCCAGCTCACCGTCCAGCGGGAGTAGAAATGAGCAGTTCTTC. The chain carries TRBV18 and TRBJ2-1; 8 nucleotides align to TRBD2. CDR1 is KGHSH and CDR2 is LQKENI in the germline V gene. V gave up 3 bases and J gave up 7 bases; unmatched junction bases: 8. The CDR3 loop spans 15 amino acids.

The chain carries TRBV28 and TRBJ2-7; unclear D gene. Germline assignment: CDR1 MDHEN and CDR2 SYDVKM. The CDR3 length is 13 residues. Trimming pared 7 bases from V and 0 bases from J, leaving 10 bases between. The CDR3 bases are TGTGCCAGCAACAGCGCTCTCTCCTACGAGCAGTACTTC. It encodes CASNSALSYEQYF.

This clonotype showed up just a few times. J is TRBJ1-2 and V is TRBV6-5, with TRBD1 matching over 7 bases. Trimming took 2 bases from V and 6 from J; bases not matched to a gene: 3. CDR1 is MNHEY, CDR2 SVGAGI, per germline. The length of the CDR3 is 13 residues. CDR3 sequence (DNA): TGTGCCAGCAGTTACAATCAGGGGGATGGCTACACCTTC. Protein: CASSYNQGDGYTF.

The chain joins TRBV2 to TRBJ1-4, with D perhaps matching TRBD1 (5 bases). CDR3 length: 14 amino acids. Germline V gene data show CDR1 as SNHLY and CDR2 as FYNNEI. V lost 2 bases, J lost 10 bases, and 14 bases lay in between. The CDR3 sequence is CASSESRWGVKLFF. The CDR3, as DNA: TGTGCCAGCAGTGAATCCCGGTGGGGGGTAAAACTGTTTTTT.